This T cell receptor beta chain is from a study of T cells in Graves' hyperthyroidism and ophthalmopathy. V gave up 3 bases and J gave up 1 base, with 15 bases separating them. The CDR3 extends over 15 amino acids. From germline, CDR1 is DFQATT and CDR2 SNEGSKA (reference sequence). This clonotype was picked up many times. TCR beta CDR3 regions were amplified from RNA transcripts. HTBI primers were employed in a first-round RT-PCR of the TCR CDR3. In TCRdb, the multiplex PCR reads were re-called with MiXCR into one record per CDR3 protein. The table records some 460,000 distinct CDR3 sequences, more than 15% of them present only once. The PBMCs studied were ones that came from 10 ml fresh peripheral blood.

The sequence came from a woman under 30 with Graves' hyperthyroidism. The specimen sequenced was blood. The rearrangement joins TRBV20-1 to TRBJ1-1; D is possibly TRBD1 (6 bases). CDR3: CSARGAAGWNTEAFF. DNA for the CDR3: TGCAGTGCTAGGGGGGCCGCCGGATGGAACACTGAAGCTTTCTTT.